Listed below are T cell receptor beta chains from one sample, sequenced in a study of post-analysis software for immune sequencing data. TCRdb reanalysed the PCR reads using MiXCR and keeps one entry per CDR3 protein. Altogether hundreds of thousands of distinct CDR3 sequences are present, over 30% being singletons, with the ten largest covering less than 8%. The sequencing sample was made of blood. The source of these receptors is a girl aged 2 to 10 with multiple sclerosis. Each CDR3 is given with its conserved first and last residue. A D gene is named only where the DNA matches it firmly. Clone size, where shown, is once, few, many, or a class for clones that have expanded.

v_gene: TRBV10-3
j_gene: TRBJ1-1
d_gene: .
abundance: .
CDR3aa: CAIGRGPNTEAFF
CDR3nt: TGTGCCATCGGCCGGGGACCGAACACTGAAGCTTTCTTT

v_gene: TRBV12-3/TRBV12-4
j_gene: TRBJ1-6
d_gene: .
abundance: .
CDR3aa: CASSLDSKSPLHF
CDR3nt: TGTGCCAGCAGTTTAGATAGCAAGTCACCCCTCCACTTT

v_gene: TRBV6-2/TRBV6-3
j_gene: TRBJ1-5
d_gene: .
abundance: once
CDR3aa: CASSSDGRFSNQPQHF
CDR3nt: TGTGCCAGCAGTTCGGATGGACGGTTTAGCAATCAGCCCCAGCATTTT

v_gene: TRBV19
j_gene: TRBJ2-3
d_gene: .
abundance: .
CDR3aa: CASSIGLGSSTDTQYF
CDR3nt: TGTGCCAGTAGTATCGGTCTAGGGAGCAGCACAGATACGCAGTATTTT

v_gene: TRBV7-9
j_gene: TRBJ2-1
d_gene: TRBD1
abundance: few
CDR3aa: CASSRGTGGGPTYNEQFF
CDR3nt: TGTGCCAGCAGCCGTGGGACAGGGGGCGGTCCCACCTACAATGAGCAGTTCTTC

v_gene: TRBV5-1
j_gene: TRBJ2-3
d_gene: TRBD1
abundance: .
CDR3aa: CASSLGPGQGGADTQYF
CDR3nt: TGCGCCAGCAGCTTGGGGCCGGGACAGGGGGGCGCAGATACGCAGTATTTT

v_gene: TRBV4-3
j_gene: TRBJ1-2
d_gene: TRBD1
abundance: .
CDR3aa: CASSQVLTGQGPMGYTF
CDR3nt: TGCGCCAGCAGCCAGGTTCTCACGGGACAGGGGCCTATGGGCTACACCTTC

v_gene: TRBV12-3/TRBV12-4
j_gene: TRBJ1-2
d_gene: TRBD1
abundance: .
CDR3aa: CAGTKGTGYGYTF
CDR3nt: TGTGCCGGCACCAAGGGGACAGGATATGGCTACACCTTC

v_gene: TRBV11-1
j_gene: TRBJ2-1
d_gene: .
abundance: once
CDR3aa: CASSLEAGNEQFF
CDR3nt: TGTGCCAGCAGCTTAGAAGCAGGGAATGAGCAGTTCTTC

v_gene: TRBV7-2
j_gene: TRBJ1-5
d_gene: .
abundance: many
CDR3aa: CASSFSIYQPQHF
CDR3nt: TGTGCCAGCAGCTTCTCCATCTATCAGCCCCAGCATTTT

v_gene: TRBV5-1
j_gene: TRBJ2-1
d_gene: .
abundance: .
CDR3aa: CASSLGGPLLNEQFF
CDR3nt: TGCGCCAGCAGCTTAGGAGGGCCTCTTCTCAATGAGCAGTTCTTC

v_gene: TRBV5-1
j_gene: TRBJ1-4
d_gene: .
abundance: .
CDR3aa: CASSSQDGGNEKLFF
CDR3nt: TGCGCCAGCAGCTCCCAGGACGGTGGTAATGAAAAACTGTTTTTT

v_gene: TRBV28
j_gene: TRBJ2-7
d_gene: .
abundance: .
CDR3aa: CASNLPGPSREQYF
CDR3nt: TGTGCCAGCAACCTTCCGGGGCCCTCTAGGGAGCAGTACTTC

v_gene: TRBV6-6
j_gene: TRBJ1-1
d_gene: TRBD1
abundance: few
CDR3aa: CASSPTGTGGTEAFF
CDR3nt: TGTGCCAGCAGTCCGACCGGGACAGGGGGCACTGAAGCTTTCTTT

v_gene: TRBV7-2
j_gene: TRBJ2-3
d_gene: .
abundance: .
CDR3aa: CASSLGGDSLAGTDTQYF
CDR3nt: TGTGCCAGCAGCTTAGGGGGGGACAGCCTCGCGGGCACAGATACGCAGTATTTT

v_gene: TRBV20-1
j_gene: TRBJ2-7
d_gene: TRBD2
abundance: .
CDR3aa: CSAREPSGFGYEQYF
CDR3nt: TGCAGTGCTAGAGAACCTAGCGGGTTCGGATACGAGCAGTACTTC

v_gene: TRBV19
j_gene: TRBJ2-7
d_gene: .
abundance: .
CDR3aa: CASSPLGTNSYEQYF
CDR3nt: TGTGCCAGTAGTCCTTTGGGGACAAACTCCTACGAGCAGTACTTC

v_gene: TRBV10-3
j_gene: TRBJ1-5
d_gene: .
abundance: .
CDR3aa: CAHGEVNQPQHF
CDR3nt: TGTGCCCACGGGGAGGTCAATCAGCCCCAGCATTTT

v_gene: TRBV7-9
j_gene: TRBJ1-1
d_gene: TRBD1
abundance: .
CDR3aa: CASSSGQGAPTEAFF
CDR3nt: TGTGCCAGCAGCTCGGGACAGGGGGCGCCCACTGAAGCTTTCTTT

v_gene: TRBV4-2
j_gene: TRBJ1-2
d_gene: .
abundance: .
CDR3aa: CASSQDLVGYGYTF
CDR3nt: TGTGCCAGCAGCCAAGATCTCGTCGGCTATGGCTACACCTTC

v_gene: TRBV12-3/TRBV12-4
j_gene: TRBJ2-1
d_gene: .
abundance: .
CDR3aa: CAIRGGKPIYNEQFF
CDR3nt: TGTGCCATCAGAGGGGGGAAACCAATCTACAATGAGCAGTTCTTC

v_gene: TRBV12-3/TRBV12-4
j_gene: TRBJ2-7
d_gene: .
abundance: .
CDR3aa: CASSFSAGSSYEQYF
CDR3nt: TGTGCCAGCAGTTTTTCGGCGGGGAGCTCCTACGAGCAGTACTTC

v_gene: TRBV20-1
j_gene: TRBJ1-2
d_gene: .
abundance: .
CDR3aa: CSARDRDYGYTF
CDR3nt: TGCAGTGCTAGAGATCGGGACTATGGCTACACCTTC

v_gene: TRBV7-2
j_gene: TRBJ1-2
d_gene: .
abundance: .
CDR3aa: CASSLVEANYGYTF
CDR3nt: TGTGCCAGCAGCTTAGTAGAGGCCAACTATGGCTACACCTTC

v_gene: TRBV29-1
j_gene: TRBJ2-1
d_gene: TRBD2
abundance: once
CDR3aa: CGVLGLAGYNEQFF
CDR3nt: TGCGGCGTCCTGGGACTAGCGGGCTACAATGAGCAGTTCTTC

v_gene: TRBV15
j_gene: TRBJ2-3
d_gene: .
abundance: .
CDR3aa: CATSLTPRRAKRDTQYF
CDR3nt: TGTGCCACCAGCTTAACCCCGCGGAGGGCCAAACGAGATACGCAGTATTTT

v_gene: TRBV5-1
j_gene: TRBJ2-7
d_gene: .
abundance: few
CDR3aa: CASSLFETETYEQYF
CDR3nt: TGCGCCAGCAGCTTGTTTGAGACAGAGACCTACGAGCAGTACTTC

v_gene: TRBV5-1
j_gene: TRBJ1-1
d_gene: .
abundance: .
CDR3aa: CASSLTAGVAGDTEAFF
CDR3nt: TGCGCCAGCAGCCTAACGGCCGGGGTGGCTGGCGACACTGAAGCTTTCTTT

v_gene: TRBV6-5
j_gene: TRBJ2-7
d_gene: .
abundance: .
CDR3aa: CASSYIDSSSYEQYF
CDR3nt: TGTGCCAGCAGTTACATCGACAGCAGCTCCTACGAGCAGTACTTC

v_gene: TRBV27
j_gene: TRBJ2-1
d_gene: TRBD2
abundance: few
CDR3aa: CASSAFAGGYNEQFF
CDR3nt: TGTGCCAGCAGTGCCTTTGCGGGGGGTTACAATGAGCAGTTCTTC

v_gene: TRBV20-1
j_gene: TRBJ2-3
d_gene: TRBD2
abundance: few
CDR3aa: CSARRGGSGDTQYF
CDR3nt: TGCAGTGCTAGACGGGGGGGCTCTGGAGATACGCAGTATTTT

v_gene: TRBV2
j_gene: TRBJ1-2
d_gene: .
abundance: .
CDR3aa: CASSRDNSWNGYTF
CDR3nt: TGTGCCAGCAGTCGGGACAATTCTTGGAATGGCTACACCTTC

v_gene: TRBV7-2
j_gene: TRBJ2-7
d_gene: .
abundance: .
CDR3aa: CASSIGAFHYEQYF
CDR3nt: TGTGCCAGCAGCATAGGGGCCTTCCACTACGAGCAGTACTTC

v_gene: TRBV5-1
j_gene: TRBJ1-6
d_gene: .
abundance: few
CDR3aa: CASRPDDLRLRNSPLHF
CDR3nt: TGCGCCAGCAGGCCTGATGACTTGAGATTACGGAATTCACCCCTCCACTTT

v_gene: TRBV3-1
j_gene: TRBJ2-7
d_gene: TRBD2
abundance: .
CDR3aa: CASSPPGLAAIEQYF
CDR3nt: TGTGCCAGCAGCCCCCCCGGTCTAGCGGCGATCGAGCAGTACTTC

v_gene: TRBV3-1
j_gene: TRBJ2-7
d_gene: .
abundance: few
CDR3aa: CASSGGIYEQYF
CDR3nt: TGTGCCAGCAGCGGGGGAATTTACGAGCAGTACTTC

v_gene: TRBV7-9
j_gene: TRBJ1-2
d_gene: .
abundance: many
CDR3aa: CASSYNRQQGYGYTF
CDR3nt: TGTGCCAGCAGCTATAACAGGCAGCAAGGCTATGGCTACACCTTC

v_gene: TRBV10-3
j_gene: TRBJ2-1
d_gene: .
abundance: few
CDR3aa: CAITGDFYNEQFF
CDR3nt: TGTGCCATCACGGGGGACTTTTACAATGAGCAGTTCTTC

v_gene: TRBV24-1
j_gene: TRBJ2-5
d_gene: TRBD2
abundance: few
CDR3aa: CATSDLRAGQETQYF
CDR3nt: TGTGCCACCAGTGATTTACGAGCGGGGCAAGAGACCCAGTACTTC

v_gene: TRBV4-3
j_gene: TRBJ2-6
d_gene: .
abundance: .
CDR3aa: CASSQVGAGANVLTF
CDR3nt: TGCGCCAGCAGCCAAGTTGGGGCTGGGGCCAACGTCCTGACTTTC

v_gene: TRBV7-8
j_gene: TRBJ2-3
d_gene: TRBD2
abundance: once
CDR3aa: CASRNGLAPSDTQYF
CDR3nt: TGTGCCAGCAGAAACGGACTAGCTCCCTCAGATACGCAGTATTTT

v_gene: TRBV5-1
j_gene: TRBJ2-5
d_gene: .
abundance: few
CDR3aa: CASSLGQQLARETQYF
CDR3nt: TGCGCCAGCAGCTTGGGACAGCAACTGGCGAGGGAGACCCAGTACTTC

v_gene: TRBV9
j_gene: TRBJ2-1
d_gene: .
abundance: few
CDR3aa: CASSAGPDEQFF
CDR3nt: TGTGCCAGCAGTGCCGGACCAGATGAGCAGTTCTTC

v_gene: TRBV4-3
j_gene: TRBJ2-1
d_gene: TRBD2
abundance: .
CDR3aa: CASSQVYRGGINEQFF
CDR3nt: TGCGCCAGCAGCCAAGTCTATCGGGGAGGGATCAATGAGCAGTTCTTC

v_gene: TRBV4-1
j_gene: TRBJ2-3
d_gene: .
abundance: .
CDR3aa: CASSQDLGTQYF
CDR3nt: TGCGCCAGCAGCCAAGATCTGGGGACGCAGTATTTT

v_gene: TRBV7-8
j_gene: TRBJ2-7
d_gene: TRBD2
abundance: once
CDR3aa: CASSLLAEDSYEQYF
CDR3nt: TGTGCCAGCAGCTTGCTAGCGGAAGACTCCTACGAGCAGTACTTC

v_gene: TRBV18
j_gene: TRBJ2-3
d_gene: .
abundance: .
CDR3aa: CASSPLASGGTDTQYF
CDR3nt: TGTGCCAGCTCACCACTCGCGTCAGGGGGCACAGATACGCAGTATTTT

v_gene: TRBV28
j_gene: TRBJ2-3
d_gene: .
abundance: .
CDR3aa: CASSSWTSPTQYF
CDR3nt: TGTGCCAGCAGTTCCTGGACATCTCCTACGCAGTATTTT

v_gene: TRBV3-1
j_gene: TRBJ2-1
d_gene: .
abundance: once
CDR3aa: CASSQFAEGDEQFF
CDR3nt: TGTGCCAGCAGCCAGTTTGCGGAGGGGGATGAGCAGTTCTTC

v_gene: TRBV7-2
j_gene: TRBJ2-4
d_gene: TRBD2
abundance: .
CDR3aa: CASSLNGGGVKNIQYF
CDR3nt: TGTGCCAGCAGCCTAAACGGCGGGGGGGTAAAAAACATTCAGTACTTC

v_gene: TRBV27
j_gene: TRBJ1-2
d_gene: TRBD1
abundance: few
CDR3aa: CASSPRDRLYGYTF
CDR3nt: TGTGCCAGCAGTCCTAGGGACAGGCTCTATGGCTACACCTTC

v_gene: TRBV20-1
j_gene: TRBJ2-7
d_gene: .
abundance: few
CDR3aa: CSATPTGLSYEQYF
CDR3nt: TGCAGTGCTACGCCAACCGGACTTTCCTACGAGCAGTACTTC

v_gene: TRBV18
j_gene: TRBJ2-5
d_gene: TRBD1
abundance: .
CDR3aa: CASSPRQGSYQETQYF
CDR3nt: TGTGCCAGCTCACCACGACAGGGTTCCTACCAAGAGACCCAGTACTTC

v_gene: TRBV4-3
j_gene: TRBJ1-6
d_gene: .
abundance: few
CDR3aa: CASSQDNMEVYSPLHF
CDR3nt: TGCGCCAGCAGCCAAGATAATATGGAGGTCTATTCACCCCTCCACTTT

v_gene: TRBV5-1
j_gene: TRBJ1-1
d_gene: TRBD1
abundance: few
CDR3aa: CASRDRVFEIEAFF
CDR3nt: TGCGCCAGCAGGGACAGGGTCTTCGAGATAGAAGCTTTCTTT

v_gene: TRBV9
j_gene: TRBJ2-1
d_gene: .
abundance: few
CDR3aa: CASSEPRVKNPNEQFF
CDR3nt: TGTGCCAGCAGCGAACCAAGGGTGAAAAACCCTAATGAGCAGTTCTTC

v_gene: TRBV7-3
j_gene: TRBJ2-3
d_gene: .
abundance: .
CDR3aa: CASSIYPQETQYF
CDR3nt: TGTGCCAGCAGCATATACCCTCAAGAGACCCAGTATTTT